A selection of T cell receptor beta chains follows, all from one sample in a study of shared clonotypes between healthy human individuals. The assay was immunoSEQ multiplex PCR, and TCRdb's table has in-frame clones only and misses some. There are 2,100,000 or so clones in the sample; 95% occur only once, and around 0.13% lies in the top ten. The sample comprised naive CD4+ T cells sorted from blood. The receptors were gathered from a man aged 18-30 years in good health. Both conserved end residues are part of each CDR3. D genes are given only for firm matches. Some rows have no size entry. The others give once, few or many, or a class for an expanded clone.

clone size	J gene	D gene	V gene	CDR3 DNA	CDR3 protein
-	TRBJ2-7	-	TRBV5-1	TGCGCCAGCAGCTTGGACGGACACCAGGGGTACGAGCAGTACTTC	CASSLDGHQGYEQYF
once	TRBJ1-4	-	TRBV19	TGTGCCAGTAGAGGGACGGGAACCCGGGAAAAACTGTTTTTT	CASRGTGTREKLFF
-	TRBJ1-1	TRBD1	TRBV6-5	TGTGCCAGCAGTTTGGACAGGGTTGAGGCTTTCTTT	CASSLDRVEAFF
-	TRBJ2-1	TRBD2	TRBV19	TGTGCCAGTAGCCCTAGCGGTAGCTCCTACAATGAGCAGTTCTTC	CASSPSGSSYNEQFF
-	TRBJ2-7	TRBD2	TRBV6-5	TGTGCCAGCAGTTACGGTCGGGGGGACTCCTACGAGCAGTACTTC	CASSYGRGDSYEQYF
-	TRBJ1-3	-	TRBV18	TGTGCCAGCTCACCGATCGAGAGTCCCTCTGGAAACACCATATATTTT	CASSPIESPSGNTIYF
-	TRBJ2-1	-	TRBV29-1	TGCAGCGTTGAAGAAGACAATGAGCAGTTCTTC	CSVEEDNEQFF
-	TRBJ1-1	TRBD1	TRBV5-1	TGCGCCAGCAGCCCTGGACAGGGGCGAGTAGACACTGAAGCTTTCTTT	CASSPGQGRVDTEAFF
-	TRBJ2-5	-	TRBV5-1	TGCGCCAGCAGCTTGGGGGACCACCAAGAGACCCAGTACTTC	CASSLGDHQETQYF
-	TRBJ2-1	TRBD2	TRBV9	TGTGCCAGCAGCGCAATAGTGACTAGCGGGAGGGTCGGCAATGAGCAGTTCTTC	CASSAIVTSGRVGNEQFF
-	TRBJ2-7	TRBD2	TRBV7-2	TGTGCCAGCAGCCCCCAGGTTAGCGGGAGCGCCGAGCAGTACTTC	CASSPQVSGSAEQYF
-	TRBJ1-1	-	TRBV7-9	TGTGCCAGCCTCCTGAGCTATAAGAACACTGAAGCTTTCTTT	CASLLSYKNTEAFF
once	TRBJ1-2	-	TRBV5-1	TGCGCCAGCAGTAGTACCCAGTCTAACTATGGCTACACCTTC	CASSSTQSNYGYTF
-	TRBJ2-7	-	TRBV28	TGTGCCAGCTTGGAGTTTCCCAGGGGTGAGCAGTACTTC	CASLEFPRGEQYF
-	TRBJ1-1	-	TRBV6-5	TGTGCCAGCAGTCCGACGGGGGACGGTAACACTGAAGCTTTCTTT	CASSPTGDGNTEAFF
-	TRBJ1-2	TRBD1	TRBV11-2	TGTGCCAGCAGCCCAGGGACAGGGAACGGCTACACCTTC	CASSPGTGNGYTF
-	TRBJ2-5	TRBD2	TRBV18	TGTGCCAGCTCACCAACTAGCGGCCAAGAGACCCAGTACTTC	CASSPTSGQETQYF
-	TRBJ2-5	-	TRBV6-1	TGTGCCAGCAGTGGAGATGTGGAGACCCAGTACTTC	CASSGDVETQYF
-	TRBJ1-1	-	TRBV2	TGTGCCAGCAGGGTACTACAGGGAGGTACTGAAGCTTTCTTT	CASRVLQGGTEAFF
-	TRBJ1-5	-	TRBV10-3	TGTGCCATCAGTGAGGCAGGGACCCTTAGCAATCAGCCCCAGCATTTT	CAISEAGTLSNQPQHF
-	TRBJ1-5	TRBD1	TRBV28	TGTGCCAGCAGTTTAGGAGGGACAGGGGAGAGTCAGCCCCAGCATTTT	CASSLGGTGESQPQHF
-	TRBJ2-7	TRBD2	TRBV9	TGTGCCAGCAGCGTAGGAATCGGGACTAGCGGGAGTTACGAGCAGTACTTC	CASSVGIGTSGSYEQYF
-	TRBJ1-6	TRBD1	TRBV9	TGTGCCAGCAGCGCCCTGGGACAGGGTGGATCACCCCTCCACTTT	CASSALGQGGSPLHF
-	TRBJ2-7	-	TRBV6-5	TGTGCCAGCACCAGGACCCAGGGGTACGAGCAGTACTTC	CASTRTQGYEQYF
-	TRBJ1-1	-	TRBV28	TGTGCCTCCTCGGGTCGGAACAATCCTGAAGCTTTCTTT	CASSGRNNPEAFF
-	TRBJ2-3	-	TRBV10-2	TGCGCCAGCAGTTTAACCCTAGACCGCACAGATACGCAGTATTTT	CASSLTLDRTDTQYF
-	TRBJ1-1	TRBD1	TRBV6-6	TGTGCCAGCCGGACAGGGGCGCCCACTGAAGCTTTCTTT	CASRTGAPTEAFF
-	TRBJ2-7	-	TRBV5-4	TGTGCCAGCAGCTTTGGGCAACAATTCTCCTACGAGCAGTACTTC	CASSFGQQFSYEQYF
-	TRBJ1-4	-	TRBV27	TGTGCCAGCAGTTTATCGGTCCGGGGGTCTGAAAAACTGTTTTTT	CASSLSVRGSEKLFF
-	TRBJ1-1	TRBD1	TRBV18	TGTGCCAGCTCACCTACGCGGACAGGACTGGCCGAAGCTTTCTTT	CASSPTRTGLAEAFF
-	TRBJ1-5	-	TRBV16	TGTGCCAGCAGCCAAGTCGCAGGGGAGGGGCAGCCCCAGCATTTT	CASSQVAGEGQPQHF
-	TRBJ2-1	-	TRBV7-9	TGTGCCAGCAGCTTAGGGCTAGCGCCCAATGAGCAGTTCTTC	CASSLGLAPNEQFF
-	TRBJ1-3	-	TRBV30	TGTGCCTGGAAGGATAAAGGGAACACCATATATTTT	CAWKDKGNTIYF
-	TRBJ2-1	-	TRBV9	TGTGCCAGCAGCGTAGAGGGCAGACAGTTCTTC	CASSVEGRQFF
few	TRBJ1-2	-	TRBV28	TGTGCCAGCAGTTTCTCGGCAGGGGACGGTGGCTACACCTTC	CASSFSAGDGGYTF
-	TRBJ1-5	-	TRBV7-2	TGTGCCAGCAGCCTGCGGCGAAATCAGCCCCAGCATTTT	CASSLRRNQPQHF
once	TRBJ2-7	-	TRBV6-4	TGTGCCAGCAGTGCGACACGTTACCCGGTCTTCTACGAGCAGTACTTC	CASSATRYPVFYEQYF
-	TRBJ1-1	-	TRBV10-2	TGCGCCACGCTAAAGAAGGGGGAAGCTTTCTTT	CATLKKGEAFF
once	TRBJ1-2	-	TRBV6-5	TGTGCCAGCAGTTCCCGGGACTCCCACTATGGCTACACCTTC	CASSSRDSHYGYTF
once	TRBJ1-1	-	TRBV18	TGTGCCAGCTCACAGGACGTAATGAACACTGAAGCTTTCTTT	CASSQDVMNTEAFF
-	TRBJ1-5	TRBD1	TRBV28	TGTGCCAGCACCTCTCAGGGGGACCTGAGACCCCAGCATTTT	CASTSQGDLRPQHF
-	TRBJ2-1	-	TRBV5-1	TGCGCCAGCAGCTTGGGACAGGCCCCGGTCTACTTCTTC	CASSLGQAPVYFF
once	TRBJ2-1	-	TRBV10-3	TGTGCCATCAGTACGGACGGGGGCACCTACAATGAGCAGTTCTTC	CAISTDGGTYNEQFF
-	TRBJ2-7	-	TRBV9	TGTGCCAGCAGCCCAGCCCTGGACGGCTCCTACGAGCAGTACTTC	CASSPALDGSYEQYF
once	TRBJ2-3	TRBD2	TRBV11-2	TGTGCCAGCAGTCCCGGGGCTAGCGGACCTAGCACAGATACGCAGTATTTT	CASSPGASGPSTDTQYF
-	TRBJ1-6	-	TRBV11-2	TGTGCCAGCAGCCTACGGGGGCAAGGTTCACCCCTCCACTTT	CASSLRGQGSPLHF
-	TRBJ2-5	-	TRBV7-7	TGTGCTAGCGCCCGGGGGCTGGAGACCCAGTACTTC	CASARGLETQYF
-	TRBJ1-5	TRBD1	TRBV2	TGTGCCAGCAGGGACCAAGGGGGCAGAATGTATAGCAATCAGCCCCAGCATTTT	CASRDQGGRMYSNQPQHF
-	TRBJ2-1	TRBD2	TRBV7-9	TGTGCCAGCAGCTCCTACTCGGGACTAGCGTATAATGAGCAGTTCTTC	CASSSYSGLAYNEQFF
-	TRBJ1-2	TRBD1	TRBV4-1	TGCGCCAGCAGCCAACCCCGGGACAGGGGATTTACGACCTTC	CASSQPRDRGFTTF
-	TRBJ1-1	-	TRBV28	TGTGCCAGCAGTTCAGACACGGGGAGGAACACTGAAGCTTTCTTT	CASSSDTGRNTEAFF
-	TRBJ1-5	-	TRBV10-3	TGTGCCATCAGTACAGACAAGGACAGGCCCCAGCATTTT	CAISTDKDRPQHF
-	TRBJ2-7	-	TRBV5-4	TGTGCCAGCAGCCGGACACTCTCCAGCTACGAGCAGTACTTC	CASSRTLSSYEQYF